This T cell receptor (beta chain) originates from a study of shared clonotypes between healthy human individuals. The repertoire was sequenced with immunoSEQ multiplex PCR; TCRdb's copy has only in-frame clones and lacks some. This repertoire shows about 2.3 million clones, over 90% found once; its top ten account for about 0.39%. This clone was observed a handful of times. Its antigen remains unidentified. Study-level results: Deeper or shallower sequencing was expected to change how clonotypes are shared among donors. Researchers found naive subsets generally carried larger estimated richness than memory subsets.

Trimming removed 8 bases from V and 3 bases from J, with 16 bases in between. The CDR3 sequence is 13 residues long. The germline V gene has CDR1 SQVTM and CDR2 ANQGSEA. Subsets obtained from CD4+ cells comprised CD45RA+ naive and CD45RA-negative memory cells. This TCR was recovered from a man between 18 and 35 years old in good health. Some clones in this sample may be carry-over from other donors' samples. Sequenced material: naive CD4+ T cells from PBMCs. Subset described: CD45RA+ positively selected. The rearrangement uses TRBV29-1 and TRBJ1-1; no firm D call. The CDR3 region is CSSTRYRDTEAFF. The CDR3 DNA sequence: TGCAGCTCCACCAGGTACCGGGACACTGAAGCTTTCTTT.